This T cell receptor beta chain was found in a study of cytomegalovirus exposure and HLA in healthy donors. General study points: Cytomegalovirus-associated TCR beta chains were listed, numbering 150 to 200. It was confirmed in vitro that three of the CMV-associated chains were specific for CMV antigens.

About this clone: Antigen: not known.

TCRdb's table, derived via immunoSEQ multiplex PCR, lists solely in-frame clones and lacks some. The repertoire holds 200,000 to 300,000 clones, with roughly 87% as singletons. J lost 6 bases, V lost 7 bases, and 9 bases had no gene match. This CDR3 has 14 residues. Germline V CDR1 and CDR2: MNHEY, SMNVEV (reference sequence). The J gene is TRBJ2-1, the V gene TRBV27, with 7 positions matching TRBD2. The clonotype originates from a woman younger than 45 in good health and CMV-seronegative. The sequenced sample was PBMCs. CDR3 loop: CASTGGPGVNEQFF. DNA for the CDR3: TGTGCCAGCACGGGGGGACCGGGGGTCAATGAGCAGTTCTTC.